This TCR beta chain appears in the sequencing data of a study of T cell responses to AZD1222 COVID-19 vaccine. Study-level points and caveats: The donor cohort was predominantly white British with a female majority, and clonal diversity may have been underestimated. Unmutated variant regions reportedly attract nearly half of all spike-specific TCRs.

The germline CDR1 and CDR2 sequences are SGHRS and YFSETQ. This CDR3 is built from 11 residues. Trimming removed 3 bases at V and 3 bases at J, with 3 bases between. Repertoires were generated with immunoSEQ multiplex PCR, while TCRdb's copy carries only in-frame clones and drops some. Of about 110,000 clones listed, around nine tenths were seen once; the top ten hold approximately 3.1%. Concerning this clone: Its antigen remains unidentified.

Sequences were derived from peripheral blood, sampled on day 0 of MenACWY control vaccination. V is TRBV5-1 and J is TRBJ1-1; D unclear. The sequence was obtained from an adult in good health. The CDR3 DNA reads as TGCGCCAGCAGCTCGGACACTGAAGCTTTCTTT. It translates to CASSSDTEAFF.